This T cell receptor (beta chain) was recovered during a study of CXCR3-negative and CXCR3-positive naive CD8 T cells. General study findings and limits: More hydrophobic TRB CDR3s were found in CXCR3-positive naive cells than in CXCR3-negative naive cells.

For this clonotype: Its antigen is unidentified.

This CDR3 is 16 amino acids long. CDR1 is ENHRY and CDR2 is SYGVKD in the germline V gene. 5' RACE with UMI labels generated the TRB cDNA libraries. With the 5' RACE reads reprocessed, TCRdb shows one record per CDR3 protein and no DNA. The listing contains 150,000 to 180,000 distinct CDR3 sequences. The TCR comes from a human donor in good health. Some clones in this sample may be carry-over from other donors' samples. Source material: naive CXCR3+ CD8+ T cells from blood. Subset indicated: CD45RO-CCR7+CD27+CD95- naive CD8+ T cells expressing CXCR3 (TNR3+). The chain links TRBV10-3 to TRBJ2-3; the TCRdb D gene call, TRBD2, has no DNA to confirm it. This CDR3 reads CAISEGLAGTTDTQYF.